Presented here are 4 T cell receptor beta chains from one specimen sequenced in a study of T cells in Graves' hyperthyroidism and ophthalmopathy. TCR beta CDR3 regions were amplified from RNA transcripts. Primed by the HTBI set, a first-round RT-PCR was run on the TCR CDR3. TCRdb re-called the multiplex PCR reads through MiXCR, storing one row per CDR3 protein. The sample includes 300,000 to 350,000 distinct CDR3 sequences, more than 11% of them seen just once. The material sequenced was blood. Receptors originate from a woman between 25 and 40 years old with Graves' hyperthyroidism.

The V gene is TRBV5-4, the J gene TRBJ2-7; TRBD1 agrees at 8 bases. This CDR3 comprises 16 residues. CDR1 SGHNT and CDR2 YYREEE come from the germline V gene (reference sequence). Losses at the gene ends were 4 bases for V and 6 bases for J; bases not matched to a gene: 15. CDR3 region: CASSPPPGQGYAEQYF. In DNA form, the CDR3 reads TGTGCCAGCAGCCCCCCCCCTGGACAGGGCTACGCCGAGCAGTACTTC.

There are a few counts of this clonotype. The chain joins TRBV3-1 to TRBJ2-7; no reliable D call. The CDR3 extends over 13 amino acids. From germline, CDR1 is LGHDT and CDR2 YNNKEL (reference sequence). Trimming stripped 9 bases from V and 3 bases from J, with 15 bases between. The CDR3 nucleotides read TGTGCCAGGATGGGCAGGTCTGACTACGAGCAGTACTTC. Translated, it gives CARMGRSDYEQYF.

This chain connects TRBV4-3 to TRBJ2-1, with TRBD2 identical over 8 bases. Looked up from germline, CDR1 is LGHNA and CDR2 is YSLEER. The CDR3 covers 15 residues. V shed 0 bases, J shed 2 bases, and the junction held 0 bases outside the gene matches. Here the CDR3 reads CASSQEAGAYNEQFF. The CDR3 DNA follows: TGCGCCAGCAGCCAAGAAGCGGGGGCCTACAATGAGCAGTTCTTC.

In its sample, this clonotype was seen a few times. In nucleotides, the CDR3 is TGTGCCAGTAGGAATCAAGACGGCGCAACTAATGAAAAACTGTTTTTT. Protein: CASRNQDGATNEKLFF. V and J are TRBV19 and TRBJ1-4; no reliable D call. The CDR3 spans 16 residues. Trimming shortened V by 6 bases and J by 0 bases, and 14 bases separated the two germline ends. The germline gives CDR1 LNHDA, CDR2 SQIVND (reference sequence).